The present T cell receptor (beta chain) was sequenced within a study of tumor-infiltrating lymphocytes in glioblastoma multiforme. Points on this clonotype: Antigen unknown. This may come from a read error, since a much larger clone is one base off.

Whole-study findings and limits: Just one glioblastoma patient contributed to the TCR-mutation comparison.

Three nested ARM-PCR rounds with V-beta and C-beta primers built TCRB libraries. No unique molecular identifiers were described for these TCRB libraries. TCRdb re-called the multiplex PCR reads through MiXCR, storing one row per CDR3 protein. This table has about 10,000 distinct CDR3 sequences, 66% appearing once. Germline values: CDR1 MDHEN, CDR2 SYDVKM. The CDR3 consists of 13 residues. The V segment lost 5 bases and the J segment 11 bases; nucleotides outside the gene matches: 5. V gene TRBV28 combines with J gene TRBJ2-1; 11 bases line up with TRBD2. Material: brain tumor tissue. The sequence was obtained from a male donor with glioblastoma. This CDR3 is CASSLGTSGQQFF. CDR3 nucleotides: TGTGCCAGCAGTCTCGGGACTAGCGGCCAGCAGTTCTTC.